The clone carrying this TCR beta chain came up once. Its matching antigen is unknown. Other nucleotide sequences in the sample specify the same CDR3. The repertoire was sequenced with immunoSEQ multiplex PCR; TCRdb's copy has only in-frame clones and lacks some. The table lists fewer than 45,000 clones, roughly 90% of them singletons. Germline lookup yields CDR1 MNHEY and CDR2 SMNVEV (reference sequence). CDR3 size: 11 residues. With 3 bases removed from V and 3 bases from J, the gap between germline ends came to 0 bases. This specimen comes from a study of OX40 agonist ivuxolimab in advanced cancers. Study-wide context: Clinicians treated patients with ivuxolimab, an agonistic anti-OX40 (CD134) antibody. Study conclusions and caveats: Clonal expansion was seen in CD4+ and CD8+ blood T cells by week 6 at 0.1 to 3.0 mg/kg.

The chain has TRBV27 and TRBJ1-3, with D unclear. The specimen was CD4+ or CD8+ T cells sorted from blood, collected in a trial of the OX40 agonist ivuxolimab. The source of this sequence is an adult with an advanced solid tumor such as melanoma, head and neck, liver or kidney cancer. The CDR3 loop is CASSFGNTIYF. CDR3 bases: TGTGCCAGCAGTTTTGGAAACACCATATATTTT.